These 32 T cell receptor beta chains share one sample of origin, sequenced in a study of OX40 agonist ivuxolimab in advanced cancers. The data were produced by immunoSEQ multiplex PCR, yet TCRdb's version contains in-frame clones alone and is incomplete. Of 55,000 to 65,000 clones listed, 75% to 90% were seen once; the top ten hold 0.55% to 0.6%. Sample: CD4+ or CD8+ T cells sorted from blood, taken in a trial of the OX40 agonist ivuxolimab. Source of these receptors: an adult with an advanced solid tumor such as melanoma, head and neck, liver or kidney cancer.

The chain carries TRBV20-1 and TRBJ2-5; D ambiguous. The germline V and J ends were trimmed by 8 bases and 5 bases, with 9 bases remaining between them. The germline V gene encodes CDR1 DFQATT and CDR2 SNEGSKA (reference sequence). The CDR3 sequence is 10 residues long. In nucleotides, the CDR3 is TGCAGTTCATACGGGGAGACCCAGTACTTC. It is translated as CSSYGETQYF.

This rearrangement joins TRBV29-1 to TRBJ2-5; maybe TRBD2 (5 bases). Trimming left V 7 bases short and J 2 bases short, with 14 bases between. The CDR3 has 13 amino acids. Germline lookup yields CDR1 SQVTM and CDR2 ANQGSEA. The CDR3 DNA reads as TGCAGCGGGGAGATGTTAGTGCAAGAGACCCAGTACTTC. Its protein is CSGEMLVQETQYF.

The chain joins TRBV30 to TRBJ1-5, with D unclear. With 1 base removed from V and 1 base from J, the gap between germline ends came to 5 bases. Germline V lookup: CDR1 GTSNPN, CDR2 SVGIG (reference sequence). The CDR3 loop spans 13 amino acids. The CDR3 loop reads CAWSAQSNQPQHF. The CDR3 DNA reads TGTGCCTGGAGTGCGCAGAGCAATCAGCCCCAGCATTTT.

The chain has TRBV5-4 and TRBJ2-1, with D perhaps matching TRBD2 (7 bases). This CDR3 is built from 15 residues. Between the trimmed V and J ends, which lost 5 bases and 8 bases, there was a span of 20 bases. Germline CDR1 is SGHNT and CDR2 is YYREEE (reference sequence). In nucleotides, the CDR3 is TGTGCCAGCAGGAAGGGGGGGGGTATGACCGATGAGCAGTTCTTC. Its protein product is CASRKGGGMTDEQFF.

CDR3 protein: CASSLKGGTEAFF. DNA of the CDR3: TGTGCCAGCAGCTTAAAGGGAGGGACTGAAGCTTTCTTT. V is TRBV5-6 and J is TRBJ1-1; D gene uncertain. This CDR3 is built from 13 residues. The V gene lost 2 bases and the J gene lost 5 bases, with 10 bases spanning the gap. The V gene's germline CDR1 is SGHDT and CDR2 YYEEEE.

The genes are TRBV5-1 and TRBJ1-1; perhaps TRBD1 as D (5 bases). Germline V CDR1 and CDR2: SGHRS, YFSETQ. Trimming left V 2 bases short and J 0 bases short, with 11 bases between. CDR3 length equals 15 residues. Here the CDR3 DNA reads TGCGCCAGCAGCTTTTCCGGGACGTTGAACACTGAAGCTTTCTTT. Its protein is CASSFSGTLNTEAFF. Supplemented by reference TRBV5-1 and TRBJ1-1, the full variable domain reads KAGVTQTPRYLIKTRGQQVTLSCSPISGHRSVSWYQQTPGQGLQFLFEYFSETQRNKGNFPGRFSGRQFSNSRSEMNVSTLELGDSALYLCASSFSGTLNTEAFFGQGTRLTVV.

This chain connects TRBV19 to TRBJ1-2; D is possibly TRBD1 (5 bases). Germline V gene lookup returns CDR1 LNHDA and CDR2 SQIVND (reference sequence). The V end was cut by 6 bases, the J end by 5 bases, with 16 bases between. The CDR3 extends over 14 amino acids. CDR3: CASRSTQGFYGYTF. The CDR3, as DNA: TGTGCCAGTAGAAGTACGCAGGGATTTTATGGCTACACCTTC.

This chain connects TRBV18 to TRBJ2-1, with 11 bases lining up with TRBD2. The CDR3 is made up of 15 amino acids. CDR1 is KGHSH, CDR2 LQKENI, per germline. Trimming cost V 6 bases and J 4 bases; bases outside gene matches: 5. This chain's CDR3 is CASSPTSGNYNEQFF. CDR3 sequence (DNA): TGTGCCAGCTCGCCGACTAGCGGGAATTACAATGAGCAGTTCTTC. The whole variable domain, remainder taken from reference TRBV18 and TRBJ2-1, is NAGVMQNPRHLVRRRGQEARLRCSPMKGHSHVYWYRQLPEEGLKFMVYLQKENIIDESGMPKERFSAEFPKEGPSILRIQQVVRGDSAAYFCASSPTSGNYNEQFFGPGTRLTVL.

The genes are TRBV6-6 and TRBJ1-5; perhaps TRBD1 as D (5 bases). This CDR3 is built from 15 residues. V was pared by 5 bases and J by 0 bases, with 11 bases between. Germline CDR1 MNHNY, CDR2 SVGAGI (reference sequence). The CDR3 DNA reads as TGTGCCAGCAGTCTGGAGACAGATAGCAATCAGCCCCAGCATTTT. Protein sequence: CASSLETDSNQPQHF.

The chain combines TRBV4-3 with TRBJ1-2; D is unresolved. This CDR3 is 16 amino acids long. The V end was cut by 0 bases, the J end by 4 bases, with 15 bases between. Per germline, CDR1 LGHNA and CDR2 YSLEER. CDR3 nucleotides: TGCGCCAGCAGCCAAGAGGGTGCAGGCTCCTTCTATGGCTACACCTTC. This encodes CASSQEGAGSFYGYTF.

This chain links TRBV28 with TRBJ2-5; 8 bases agree with TRBD1. Unmatched junction bases numbered 12, after V lost 8 bases and J lost 1 base. This CDR3 spans 16 amino acids. CDR1 is MDHEN and CDR2 is SYDVKM in the germline V gene. The CDR3 DNA follows: TGTGCCAGCGGTTCCCCCTCCGGGACAGGCCAAGAGACCCAGTACTTC. It is translated as CASGSPSGTGQETQYF.

This clone has a single count. The CDR3 nucleotides read TGTGCCAGCAGTTCCAGGGGGGGGTTCATCTACGAGCAGTACTTC. Translation gives CASSSRGGFIYEQYF. V gene TRBV28 combines with J gene TRBJ2-7; either TRBD1 or TRBD2 may fit D (7 bases each). Trimming left V 4 bases short and J 3 bases short, with 16 bases between. The CDR3 has 15 residues. Germline CDR1 MDHEN, CDR2 SYDVKM.

The chain uses TRBV7-9 and TRBJ1-2; D is unresolved. This CDR3 has 12 residues. Germline loops: CDR1 SEHNR, CDR2 FQNEAQ (reference sequence). V lost 5 bases, J lost 8 bases, and 12 bases lay in between. CDR3 protein: CASSPDSEGYTF. The DNA of the CDR3 is TGTGCCAGCAGCCCCGACTCGGAAGGCTACACCTTC.

The V gene is TRBV4-3, the J gene TRBJ1-4; possible D gene TRBD1, 5 bases. The CDR3 extends over 18 amino acids. The V end was cut by 1 base, the J end by 0 bases, with 15 bases between. Germline V gene data show CDR1 as LGHNA and CDR2 as YSLEER. In DNA, the CDR3 is TGCGCCAGCAGCCAAGGTACGGCGGCAGGGTCAACTAATGAAAAACTGTTTTTT. The encoded protein is CASSQGTAAGSTNEKLFF.

V usage is TRBV5-8 and J usage is TRBJ1-1, with D possibly TRBD1 on 5 matching bases. In germline, CDR1 is SGHTS, CDR2 YDEGEE. CDR3 size: 14 residues. The V and J ends lost 2 bases and 4 bases respectively, with 12 bases between them. The DNA for the CDR3 is TGTGCCAGCAGCTTTATAGGGGCTGGCACTGAAGCTTTCTTT. As protein: CASSFIGAGTEAFF.

The CDR3 DNA follows: TGTGCCAGCCTCCCGGGCCTCTACACTGAAGCTTTCTTT. Translated, it gives CASLPGLYTEAFF. The gene calls are TRBV28 and TRBJ1-1; D unresolved. CDR1 MDHEN and CDR2 SYDVKM come from the germline V gene. V dropped 8 bases and J dropped 3 bases, with 13 bases sitting between them. This CDR3 contains 13 residues.

The chain links TRBV18 to TRBJ2-5; 7 bases map to TRBD1. The junction had 1 base not matched to a gene; V was cut back by 4 bases and J by 2 bases. CDR1 and CDR2 (germline): KGHSH, LQKENI. The CDR3 has 13 residues. The CDR3 DNA reads TGTGCCAGCTCACAGGACAGGCAAGAGACCCAGTACTTC. Its protein product is CASSQDRQETQYF.

The chain employs TRBV4-3 and TRBJ2-2; 8 nucleotides agree with TRBD2. Germline loops: CDR1 LGHNA, CDR2 YSLEER. Trimming removed 1 base from V and 7 bases from J; junction bases left unmatched: 8. This CDR3 is 16 amino acids long. This chain's CDR3 is CASSQGAGGTGGELFF. The CDR3 region has the DNA TGCGCCAGCAGCCAAGGGGCGGGAGGAACGGGCGGGGAGCTGTTTTTT.

The chain uses TRBV5-5 and TRBJ1-1; TRBD1 is a possible D gene (5 bases). Looked up from germline, CDR1 is SGHKS and CDR2 is YYEKEE (reference sequence). Deletions cut 4 bases from V and 5 bases from J, with 9 bases between. The CDR3 contains 12 residues. The CDR3 reads CASSLRVTEAFF. In nucleotides, the CDR3 is TGTGCCAGCAGCCTCAGGGTTACTGAAGCTTTCTTT.

This rearrangement joins TRBV5-4 to TRBJ2-1, with TRBD2 matching over 9 bases. CDR1 is SGHNT, CDR2 YYREEE, per germline (reference sequence). This CDR3 is built from 14 residues. V lost 4 bases, J lost 7 bases, and 6 bases stayed unmatched. The CDR3 protein is CASSPLSGGNEQFF. The CDR3 DNA sequence: TGTGCCAGCAGCCCTCTTAGCGGGGGTAATGAGCAGTTCTTC.

The rearrangement uses TRBV30 and TRBJ1-2, with 7 positions matching TRBD1. Germline V gene data show CDR1 as GTSNPN and CDR2 as SVGIG (reference sequence). The CDR3 covers 13 residues. V trimming: 7 bases; J trimming: 1 base; junction bases outside the gene matches: 6. The CDR3 loop reads CASLGGVNYGYTF. The CDR3 coding sequence is TGTGCCTCTCTAGGGGGCGTTAACTATGGCTACACCTTC. Supplemented by reference TRBV30 and TRBJ1-2, the full variable domain reads SQTIHQWPATLVQPVGSPLSLECTVEGTSNPNLYWYRQAAGRGLQLLFYSVGIGQISSEVPQNLSASRPQDRQFILSSKKLLLSDSGFYLCASLGGVNYGYTFGSGTRLTVV.

The CDR3 sequence is CAWKIPGVTEAFF. DNA for the CDR3: TGTGCCTGGAAGATCCCAGGGGTCACTGAAGCTTTCTTT. The V call is TRBV30, the J call TRBJ1-1, with D tentatively TRBD1 (6 bases). This CDR3 has 13 amino acids. The germline V gene has CDR1 GTSNPN and CDR2 SVGIG (reference sequence). Trimming shortened V by 4 bases and J by 4 bases, and 13 bases separated the two germline ends.

The chain recombines TRBV7-2 with TRBJ2-2; TRBD2 matches at 8 bases. Germline CDR1 is SGHTA and CDR2 is FQGNSA. This CDR3 region has 18 residues. Unmatched junction bases numbered 12, after V lost 6 bases and J lost 0 bases. In nucleotides, the CDR3 is TGTGCCAGCAGGCTAAGGGCGAGCGGGGGCCCGAACACCGGGGAGCTGTTTTTT. It yields the protein CASRLRASGGPNTGELFF.

This chain uses TRBV19 with TRBJ2-7, with 10 bases matching TRBD2. This CDR3 contains 14 residues. Germline CDR1 reads LNHDA; CDR2 reads SQIVND (reference sequence). The V gene end was trimmed by 7 bases and the J gene end by 4 bases; junction bases not matched to a gene: 7. The CDR3 DNA reads as TGTGCCAGTACTCCTAGCGGGAGTCCTTACGAGCAGTACTTC. Protein: CASTPSGSPYEQYF.

The V call is TRBV5-1, the J call TRBJ2-1; 11 bases agree with TRBD2. The V and J ends lost 0 bases and 10 bases, in that order; junction bases with no gene match: 0. The V gene's germline CDR1 is SGHRS and CDR2 YFSETQ. The CDR3 consists of 13 residues. DNA of the CDR3: TGCGCCAGCAGCTTGGGGACTAGCGGGGAGCAGTTCTTC. Encoded protein: CASSLGTSGEQFF. Full variable domain (outside the CDR3, taken from reference TRBV5-1 and TRBJ2-1): KAGVTQTPRYLIKTRGQQVTLSCSPISGHRSVSWYQQTPGQGLQFLFEYFSETQRNKGNFPGRFSGRQFSNSRSEMNVSTLELGDSALYLCASSLGTSGEQFFGPGTRLTVL.

This clone was recorded once. CDR3 in DNA: TGCGCCAGTACCCGGGACAGGGCTTGGGCTGAAGCTTTCTTT. Its translation: CASTRDRAWAEAFF. The chain carries TRBV5-1 and TRBJ1-1; 9 nucleotides agree with TRBD1. The CDR3 totals 14 residues. J gave up 6 bases and V 8 bases, and 11 bases lay outside the gene matches. CDR1 and CDR2 (germline): SGHRS, YFSETQ.

The chain links TRBV23-1 to TRBJ2-1, with a weak D call TRBD2 (5 bases). TRBV23-1 is an ORF, and what it does is uncertain. The CDR3 is 15 residues long. Deletions cut 3 bases from V and 6 bases from J, with 15 bases between. This chain's CDR3 is CASSQRAPSINEQFF. The CDR3 region has the DNA TGCGCCAGCAGTCAGAGGGCCCCTTCCATCAATGAGCAGTTCTTC.

Only one count was recorded for this clone. CDR3 sequence: CAWSVLSRGTEAFF. CDR3 sequence (DNA): TGTGCCTGGAGTGTACTATCCCGGGGCACTGAAGCTTTCTTT. This sequence joins TRBV30 and TRBJ1-1; D uncertain. In germline, CDR1 is GTSNPN, CDR2 SVGIG (reference sequence). The CDR3 has 14 residues. V lost 0 bases to trimming and J lost 4 bases, with 12 bases between them. Full variable domain (remainder filled in from reference TRBV30 and TRBJ1-1): SQTIHQWPATLVQPVGSPLSLECTVEGTSNPNLYWYRQAAGRGLQLLFYSVGIGQISSEVPQNLSASRPQDRQFILSSKKLLLSDSGFYLCAWSVLSRGTEAFFGQGTRLTVV.

The J gene is TRBJ2-2, the V gene TRBV30; 16 nucleotides align to TRBD2. V lost 0 bases, J lost 6 bases, and 1 base stayed unmatched. This CDR3 contains 16 residues. Germline lookup yields CDR1 GTSNPN and CDR2 SVGIG (reference sequence). The CDR3, as DNA: TGTGCCTGGAGTGTAGGGACTAGCGGGAGGGCCGGGGAGCTGTTTTTT. Translated: CAWSVGTSGRAGELFF.

This chain's CDR3 is CASSLAGGTNEKLFF. Written as DNA, the CDR3 is TGTGCCAGCAGTTTGGCGGGAGGGACTAATGAAAAACTGTTTTTT. The chain links TRBV28 to TRBJ1-4; D uncertain. The germline V gene encodes CDR1 MDHEN and CDR2 SYDVKM. The CDR3 totals 15 residues. Trimming removed 3 bases at V and 2 bases at J, with 10 bases between.

The gene calls are TRBV7-8 and TRBJ1-1; D gene unclear. Germline loops: CDR1 SGHVS, CDR2 FQNEAQ. V gave up 3 bases and J gave up 0 bases, with 11 bases separating them. This CDR3 comprises 15 residues. The CDR3 protein is CASSLVASLNTEAFF. As DNA, the CDR3 is TGTGCCAGCAGCTTGGTAGCATCCCTGAACACTGAAGCTTTCTTT.

CDR3 in DNA: TGTGCCTGGAGGGCCTGGACAGGGGGAATCGCTGGGGCCAACGTCCTGACTTTC. Protein: CAWRAWTGGIAGANVLTF. This chain connects TRBV30 to TRBJ2-6; 10 nucleotides line up with TRBD1. The CDR3 has 18 residues. The ends lost 3 bases at V and 2 bases at J; junction bases unmatched: 10. Germline CDR1 reads GTSNPN; CDR2 reads SVGIG (reference sequence).